The 12 T cell receptor beta chains reported below all come from one sample, sequenced in a study of blood T cell repertoires in COVID-19. Assay used: immunoSEQ multiplex PCR; TCRdb lists only in-frame clones, some missing. Of 650,000 to 800,000 clones listed, 75% to 90% were seen once; the top ten hold roughly 0.25%. The sequenced sample consisted of peripheral blood. These receptors were collected from a woman aged 18-29 years with acute or convalescent COVID-19.

This rearrangement joins TRBV30 to TRBJ1-2; TRBD1 is a possible D gene (5 bases). Trimming took off 4 bases at V and 8 bases at J, with 14 bases between the two ends. The germline gives CDR1 GTSNPN, CDR2 SVGIG (reference sequence). The CDR3 runs to 12 residues. CDR3 in DNA: TGTGCCTGGACCCAAGGAGGGGACGGCTACACCTTC. It is translated as CAWTQGGDGYTF. Full variable domain (remainder filled in from reference TRBV30 and TRBJ1-2): SQTIHQWPATLVQPVGSPLSLECTVEGTSNPNLYWYRQAAGRGLQLLFYSVGIGQISSEVPQNLSASRPQDRQFILSSKKLLLSDSGFYLCAWTQGGDGYTFGSGTRLTVV.

The chain joins TRBV4-2 to TRBJ1-5; D gene uncertain. Trimming pared 0 bases from V and 4 bases from J, leaving 10 bases between. Germline values: CDR1 LGHNA, CDR2 YNFKEQ. The CDR3 totals 15 residues. This chain's CDR3 is CASSQDLAGNQPQHF. CDR3 bases: TGTGCCAGCAGCCAAGATCTAGCCGGTAATCAGCCCCAGCATTTT.

The chain combines TRBV29-1 with TRBJ2-2, with 7 bases that match TRBD1. This CDR3 spans 13 amino acids. Germline V lookup: CDR1 SQVTM, CDR2 ANQGSEA. Losses at the gene ends were 5 bases for V and 5 bases for J; bases not matched to a gene: 5. CDR3 sequence reads: CSVLDRSTGELFF. The CDR3 coding sequence is TGCAGCGTTTTGGACAGGTCGACCGGGGAGCTGTTTTTT.

The chain is built from TRBV2 and TRBJ1-1, with 8 bases that match TRBD1. CDR1 is SNHLY, CDR2 FYNNEI, per germline. This CDR3 contains 11 residues. With V trimmed by 7 bases and J by 11 bases, 6 bases remained unmatched. The CDR3 nucleotides read TGTGCCAGCATGGGGACAGGAGGTGCTTTCTTT. It encodes CASMGTGGAFF.

This chain links TRBV5-1 with TRBJ2-5; 11 bases line up with TRBD2. CDR1 and CDR2 (germline): SGHRS, YFSETQ. V was clipped by 0 bases and J by 1 base; unmatched bases: 5. The CDR3 spans 17 residues. In DNA, the CDR3 is TGCGCCAGCAGCTTGGGGATTCTAGCGGGGGGCCAAGAGACCCAGTACTTC. Translated: CASSLGILAGGQETQYF. The whole variable domain, remainder taken from reference TRBV5-1 and TRBJ2-5, is KAGVTQTPRYLIKTRGQQVTLSCSPISGHRSVSWYQQTPGQGLQFLFEYFSETQRNKGNFPGRFSGRQFSNSRSEMNVSTLELGDSALYLCASSLGILAGGQETQYFGPGTRLLVL.

The gene calls are TRBV3-1 (or the pseudogene TRBV3-2) and TRBJ1-2; D ambiguous. Germline lookup yields CDR1 LGHDT and CDR2 YNNKEL (reference sequence). V lost 4 bases, J lost 2 bases, and 11 bases lay in between. The CDR3 spans 14 residues. Written as DNA, the CDR3 is TGTGCCAGCAGCCCAAGAACCCTAAACTATGGCTACACCTTC. Translating gives CASSPRTLNYGYTF.

This rearrangement joins TRBV15 to TRBJ2-5, with TRBD2 matching 9 bases. The CDR3 is 17 amino acids. Germline CDR1 LNHNV, CDR2 YYDKDF (reference sequence). With V trimmed by 0 bases and J by 1 base, 6 bases remained unmatched. The CDR3 nucleotides are TGTGCCACCAGCAGAGATTACGGCGGGGGGGGCCAAGAGACCCAGTACTTC. Translation gives CATSRDYGGGGQETQYF. The full variable domain, with the rest looked up from reference TRBV15 and TRBJ2-5, is DAMVIQNPRYQVTQFGKPVTLSCSQTLNHNVMYWYQQKSSQAPKLLFHYYDKDFNNEADTPDNFQSRRPNTSFCFLDIRSPGLGDTAMYLCATSRDYGGGGQETQYFGPGTRLLVL.

J is TRBJ1-1 and V is TRBV21-1; TRBD1 was called by the table and not checked on the DNA. TRBV21-1 is assigned pseudogene status. There are 15 residues in the CDR3. The DNA of the CDR3 is TGTGCCAGCAGCTTAGAGGGGTGTAAACGACAGGCCGCTTTCTTT. Its protein product is CASSLEGCKRQAAFF.

The V call is TRBV6-4, the J call TRBJ2-7, with a weak D call TRBD2 (5 bases). This CDR3 has 13 amino acids. Trimming took 0 bases from V and 2 from J, leaving 5 bases between them. Germline assignment: CDR1 MRHNA and CDR2 SNTAGT. As DNA, the CDR3 is TGTGCCAGCAGTGACTCGAGGGCCTACGAGCAGTACTTC. Amino acid sequence: CASSDSRAYEQYF.

This rearrangement joins TRBV3-1 (or the pseudogene TRBV3-2) to TRBJ1-1; D not certain. The CDR3 has 12 residues. The ends were cut back, 2 bases at V and 8 bases at J, with 9 bases in the middle. Per the germline V gene, CDR1 is LGHDT and CDR2 is YNNKEL (reference sequence). The DNA for the CDR3 is TGTGCCAGCAGCCAAACCAGTTCGGAAGCTTTCTTT. It yields the protein CASSQTSSEAFF.

This sequence joins TRBV6-5 and TRBJ1-2; D is perhaps TRBD1 (5 bases). Germline values: CDR1 MNHEY, CDR2 SVGAGI. Deletions cut 1 base from V and 3 bases from J, with 12 bases between. The CDR3 runs to 15 residues. Here the CDR3 reads CASSYLSTGYYGYTF. The CDR3 region has the DNA TGTGCCAGCAGTTACTTATCCACAGGTTACTATGGCTACACCTTC.

The chain combines TRBV3-1 (or the pseudogene TRBV3-2) with TRBJ2-7; 9 bases match TRBD1. CDR3 length: 14 residues. V gave up 5 bases and J gave up 3 bases; unmatched junction bases: 5. Germline V gene sequence: CDR1 LGHDT, CDR2 YNNKEL (reference sequence). The CDR3 sequence is CASSWTGVDYEQYF. For the CDR3, the DNA is TGTGCCAGCAGCTGGACAGGGGTGGACTACGAGCAGTACTTC.